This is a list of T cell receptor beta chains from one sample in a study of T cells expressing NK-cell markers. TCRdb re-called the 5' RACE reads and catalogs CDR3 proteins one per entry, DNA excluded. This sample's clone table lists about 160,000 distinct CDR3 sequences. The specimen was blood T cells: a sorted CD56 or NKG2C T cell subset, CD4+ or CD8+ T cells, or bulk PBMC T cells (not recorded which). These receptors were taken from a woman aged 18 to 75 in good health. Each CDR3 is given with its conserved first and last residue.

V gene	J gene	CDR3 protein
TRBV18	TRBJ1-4	CASSSGWAEKLFF
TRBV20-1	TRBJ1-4	CSAAGPPNEKLFF
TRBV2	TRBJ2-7	CASSRRGAEQYF
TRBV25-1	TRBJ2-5	CASSEIRTSGETQYF
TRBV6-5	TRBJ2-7	CASSSRGFHEQYF
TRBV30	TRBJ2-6	CAWSVLGLGANVLTF
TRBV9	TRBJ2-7	CASSPQLGTSRYEQYF
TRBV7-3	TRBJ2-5	CASSLLLAPSETQYF
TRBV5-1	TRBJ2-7	CASSLLEAGAEQYF
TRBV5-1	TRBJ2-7	CASSVPGQVSYEQYF
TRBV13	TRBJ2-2	CASSPLGGATGELFF
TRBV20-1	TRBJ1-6	CSARSGGQSSPLHF
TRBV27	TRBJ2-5	CASSGQDLLKETQYF
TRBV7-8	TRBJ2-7	CASSLDASGGYSYEQYF
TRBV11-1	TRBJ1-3	CASSLGSYRGNRSGNTIYF
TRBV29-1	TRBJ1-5	CSVRYGGKNQPQHF
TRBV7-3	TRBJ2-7	CASSPPGGSGADSYEQYF
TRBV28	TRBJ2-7	CASSFLSTGSYEQYF
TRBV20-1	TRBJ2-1	CSAPQTGTSGRVHNEQFF
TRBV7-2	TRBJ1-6	CASSNPTGKSPLHF
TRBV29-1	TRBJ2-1	CSVERDSSSYNEQFF
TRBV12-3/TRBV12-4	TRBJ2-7	CASSFPQNSYEQYF
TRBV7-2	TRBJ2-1	CASSFQGPYNEQFF
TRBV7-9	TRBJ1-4	CASSPANEKLFF
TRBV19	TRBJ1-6	CASSIGGSSPLHF